The 11 T cell receptor beta chains below were found in one sample sequenced in a study of blood T cell repertoires in COVID-19. Only in-frame clones appear in the TCRdb table, and some are missing; sequencing was by immunoSEQ multiplex PCR. The table lists roughly 410,000 clones, about 90% of them singletons. Sequences were obtained from peripheral blood. The receptors shown here come from a woman aged 60-70 years with COVID-19, enrolled during active disease.

The chain carries TRBV6-5 and TRBJ1-5; 7 bases fit TRBD1. Per the germline V gene, CDR1 is MNHEY and CDR2 is SVGAGI. This CDR3 spans 13 amino acids. Trimming cost V 7 bases and J 4 bases; bases outside gene matches: 4. The CDR3 sequence is CASIQDRNQPQHF. CDR3 DNA: TGTGCCAGCATTCAGGACAGGAATCAGCCCCAGCATTTT.

The chain has TRBV6-6 and TRBJ1-2; the D gene is possibly TRBD1 (6 bases). V was clipped by 5 bases and J by 7 bases, with 11 bases between them. The CDR3 is 12 amino acids. CDR1 and CDR2 from the germline V gene are MNHNY and SVGAGI (reference sequence). CDR3 DNA: TGTGCCAGCAGTCCTTCAGGGGCTGGCTACACCTTC. Translating it yields CASSPSGAGYTF.

The chain couples TRBV30 to TRBJ1-1; 7 bases agree with TRBD1. Germline V gives CDR1 GTSNPN, CDR2 SVGIG (reference sequence). The CDR3 has 16 residues. V gave up 1 base and J gave up 1 base; unmatched junction bases: 9. The CDR3 DNA is TGTGCCTGGAGTGCGGGACAGCGCATCACGAACACTGAAGCTTTCTTT. This codes for CAWSAGQRITNTEAFF. Together with reference TRBV30 and TRBJ1-1, the CDR3 gives the full variable domain: SQTIHQWPATLVQPVGSPLSLECTVEGTSNPNLYWYRQAAGRGLQLLFYSVGIGQISSEVPQNLSASRPQDRQFILSSKKLLLSDSGFYLCAWSAGQRITNTEAFFGQGTRLTVV.

The V and J genes are TRBV6-1 and TRBJ1-2, with TRBD1 as a possible D gene (6 bases). Trimming pared 3 bases from V and 2 bases from J, leaving 10 bases between. Germline V gene data show CDR1 as MNHNS and CDR2 as SASEGT. The CDR3 runs 14 residues. The CDR3 DNA is TGTGCCAGCAGTGACCGGGACACCAACTATGGCTACACCTTC. It specifies CASSDRDTNYGYTF.

The V and J genes are TRBV6-5 and TRBJ2-5; maybe TRBD1 (6 bases). The V end was cut by 4 bases, the J end by 5 bases, with 17 bases between. Germline CDR1 is MNHEY and CDR2 is SVGAGI. The CDR3 extends over 15 amino acids. As DNA, the CDR3 is TGTGCCAGCAGTTCTGCGTACAGGGTTGGCGAGACCCAGTACTTC. Translated, it gives CASSSAYRVGETQYF.

The chain recombines TRBV4-1 with TRBJ1-5; 8 bases agree with TRBD1. The CDR3 is 14 amino acids. V trimming: 4 bases; J trimming: 7 bases; junction bases outside the gene matches: 6. Germline CDR1 is MGHRA and CDR2 is YSYEKL. CDR3 in DNA: TGCGCCAGCAGCCGGATGACAGGGGACCAGCCCCAGCATTTT. Residues: CASSRMTGDQPQHF.

V is TRBV6-5 and J is TRBJ1-2, with 7 bases fitting TRBD1. CDR3 length: 13 residues. The J segment lost 1 base and the V segment lost 7 bases, leaving 3 bases of the junction unmatched. Germline V gene data show CDR1 as MNHEY and CDR2 as SVGAGI. The CDR3 spells CASTRGVNYGYTF. CDR3 in DNA: TGTGCCAGCACCAGGGGGGTTAACTATGGCTACACCTTC.

The chain uses TRBV4-1 and TRBJ2-7, with TRBD1 matching over 7 bases. Germline loops: CDR1 MGHRA, CDR2 YSYEKL. The CDR3 length is 16 residues. The trim removed 1 base at V and 2 bases at J, leaving 8 bases unmatched. The CDR3 coding sequence is TGCGCCAGCAGCCAAGGAAAGGGACAGTCGACCTACGAGCAGTACTTC. This gives the protein CASSQGKGQSTYEQYF.

The chain joins TRBV12-3 or TRBV12-4 to TRBJ1-1; D unclear. CDR3 length: 13 amino acids. V shed 5 bases and J shed 5 bases, with 12 bases lying between them. The CDR3 protein is CASSVNRETEAFF. CDR3 bases: TGTGCCAGCAGTGTTAACCGGGAGACTGAAGCTTTCTTT.

V is TRBV6-5 and J is TRBJ1-1; D is ambiguous. The CDR3 totals 11 residues. Germline V gene sequence: CDR1 MNHEY, CDR2 SVGAGI. The V gene lost 4 bases and the J gene lost 11 bases, with 11 bases spanning the gap. For the CDR3, the DNA is TGTGCCAGCAGTTCTACCCCCAGGGCTTTCTTT. Its translation is CASSSTPRAFF.

V and J are TRBV9 and TRBJ2-2; 7 nucleotides line up with TRBD1. The CDR3 is made up of 15 amino acids. Trimming at V came to 3 bases and at J to 5 bases, leaving 7 bases not matched to a gene. Germline assignment: CDR1 SGDLS and CDR2 YYNGEE. This CDR3 is CASSDPGTATGELFF. The CDR3 nucleotides read TGTGCCAGCAGCGACCCCGGGACAGCTACCGGGGAGCTGTTTTTT.